This TCR beta chain stems from a study of CD8 T cells in ankylosing spondylitis. Study outcomes and limitations: Typical of ankylosing spondylitis blood, it appeared, was a TCR beta motif of eight highly homologous variants.

It was by quantitative 5'-RACE with molecular barcodes that TCR beta libraries were made. TCRdb analysed the 5' RACE reads with MiXCR anew, one entry per CDR3 protein. The table includes approximately 250,000 distinct CDR3 sequences, around 8% detected once. Trimming cost V 4 bases and J 3 bases, with 6 bases left between them. The CDR3 spans 13 residues. Germline V lookup: CDR1 WSHSY, CDR2 SAAADI. This clonotype was recorded at least ten times. No antigen is known for it. The sequenced material came from blood, either unsorted or a sorted T cell fraction (not recorded which). The clonotype originates from a female donor with ankylosing spondylitis or in good health (not recorded which). The V and J genes are TRBV10-2 and TRBJ2-2; D not resolved. CDR3 coding DNA: TGCGCCAGCAGTGCACTCGACACCGGGGAGCTGTTTTTT. As protein: CASSALDTGELFF.